This TCR beta chain was sequenced in a study of blood T cell repertoires in COVID-19. About the study: The origin of the acute and convalescent COVID-19 samples was the United States, Italy and Spain. PBMCs, B-cell-depleted T cells, or T cells provided the cDNA or gDNA that made up the material.

As handled by the study authors: Cell counts per sample came from amplifying reference gene primers. TCRdb's copy holds only in-frame clones and misses some; the assay was immunoSEQ multiplex PCR. V and J calls and clone size follow that table, whereas D and trimming were derived from the DNA. Of about 280,000 clones in the sample, roughly 89% were seen once. The CDR3 spans 11 residues. Trimming removed 7 bases from V and 6 bases from J, with 10 bases in between. Germline CDR1 SNHLY, CDR2 FYNNEI. The receptor was derived from a man in his fifties or sixties with acute or convalescent COVID-19. The J gene is TRBJ2-7, the V gene TRBV2; D may be TRBD2 (6 bases). Sequences were obtained from peripheral blood. CDR3 in amino acids: CASKGDSEQYF. CDR3 DNA: TGTGCCAGCAAAGGGGACTCCGAGCAGTACTTC. The whole variable domain, remainder taken from reference TRBV2 and TRBJ2-7, is EPEVTQTPSHQVTQMGQEVILRCVPISNHLYFYWYRQILGQKVEFLVSFYNNEISEKSEIFDDQFSVERPDGSNFTLKIRSTKLEDSAMYFCASKGDSEQYFGPGTRLTVT.